This T cell receptor (beta chain) emerged from a study of cytomegalovirus exposure and HLA in healthy donors. The CDR3 runs to 15 residues. V trimming: 4 bases; J trimming: 4 bases; junction bases outside the gene matches: 8. Germline CDR1 SGHRS, CDR2 YFSETQ. A multiplex PCR was run with 60 Vbeta primers and 13 Jbeta primers. Clones were read by immunoSEQ multiplex PCR, and TCRdb kept only the in-frame ones, dropping some. The table includes tens of thousands of clones, roughly 73% detected once. The sequence was obtained from a man aged 40-49 years in good health and CMV-seronegative. Sequences were obtained from PBMCs. The chain links TRBV5-1 to TRBJ1-3, with TRBD1 matching over 7 bases. CDR3 sequence reads: CASSAGSGQGNTIYF. CDR3 bases: TGCGCCAGCAGCGCCGGATCGGGACAGGGAAACACCATATATTTT.